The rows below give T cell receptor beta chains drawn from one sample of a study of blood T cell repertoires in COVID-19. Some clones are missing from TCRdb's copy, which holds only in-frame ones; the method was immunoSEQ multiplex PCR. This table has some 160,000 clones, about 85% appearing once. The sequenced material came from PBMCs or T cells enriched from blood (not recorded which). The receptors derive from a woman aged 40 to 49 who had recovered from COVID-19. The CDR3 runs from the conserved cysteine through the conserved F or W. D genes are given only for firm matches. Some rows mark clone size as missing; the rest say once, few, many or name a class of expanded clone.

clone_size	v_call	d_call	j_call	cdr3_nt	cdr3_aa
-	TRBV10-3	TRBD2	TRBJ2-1	TGTGCCACCACGGGAGGGGGGGATAGGAATGAGCAGTTCTTC	CATTGGGDRNEQFF
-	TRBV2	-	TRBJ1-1	TGTGCCAGCAGTGAAGAACAAATCGTGGCGGACACTGAAGCTTTCTTT	CASSEEQIVADTEAFF
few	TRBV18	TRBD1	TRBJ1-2	TGTGCCAGCTCACCGACAGGGTCCTATGGCTACACCTTC	CASSPTGSYGYTF
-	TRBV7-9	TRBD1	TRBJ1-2	TGTGCCAGCAGCTCCGCCGGGACAGGGCCTCTCTCTAGTTATGGCTACACCTTC	CASSSAGTGPLSSYGYTF
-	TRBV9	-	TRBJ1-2	TGTGCCAGCAGCCAGGGCTATGGCTACACCTTC	CASSQGYGYTF
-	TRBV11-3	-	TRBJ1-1	TGTGCCAGCAGCTTAGGAGGGAACACTGAAGCTTTCTTT	CASSLGGNTEAFF
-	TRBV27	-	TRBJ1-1	TGTGCCAGCAGTTTAGGTGCAGGAGGCACTGAAGCTTTCTTT	CASSLGAGGTEAFF
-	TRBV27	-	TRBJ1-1	TGTGCCAGCAGTTTGACCCTGGACAGCCAGGCTGAAGCTTTCTTT	CASSLTLDSQAEAFF
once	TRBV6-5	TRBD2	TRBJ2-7	TGTGCCAGCAGTTACGGCGGGAGTGAAAACGAGCAGTACTTC	CASSYGGSENEQYF
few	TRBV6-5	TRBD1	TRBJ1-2	TGTGCCAGCAGCCTTACAGGGGATCAGGGCTACACCTTC	CASSLTGDQGYTF
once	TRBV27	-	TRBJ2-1	TGTGCCAGCAGTTTATTTTGGAGGAACAATGAGCAGTTCTTC	CASSLFWRNNEQFF
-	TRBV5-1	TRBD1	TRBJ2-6	TGCGCCAGCAGCTCGGGACAGGGGGCTGCGGGGGCCAACGTCCTGACTTTC	CASSSGQGAAGANVLTF
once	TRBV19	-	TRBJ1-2	TGTGCCAGTAGGACACCGCAGGGTAACTATGGCTACACCTTC	CASRTPQGNYGYTF
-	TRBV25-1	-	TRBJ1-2	TGTGCCAGCAGTGAATTTGTCGGGGGAAACTATGGCTACACCTTC	CASSEFVGGNYGYTF
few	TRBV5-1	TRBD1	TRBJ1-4	TGCGCCAGCAGCTTACAGGGGGCAGTGACTAATGAAAAACTGTTTTTT	CASSLQGAVTNEKLFF
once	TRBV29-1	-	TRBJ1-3	TGCAGCGCTCGGGAAGCCGGAAACACCATATATTTT	CSAREAGNTIYF
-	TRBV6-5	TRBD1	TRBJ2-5	TGTGCCAGCAGTCGCGGGACAGGGCGGGGAGAGACCCAGTACTTC	CASSRGTGRGETQYF
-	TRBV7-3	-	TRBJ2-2	TGTGCCAGCAGCTGGCGGGGCTACACCGGGGAGCTGTTTTTT	CASSWRGYTGELFF
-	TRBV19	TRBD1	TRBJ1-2	TGTGCCAGTAGTTCTCCCTGGGACAGGGCAAACTATGGCTACACCTTC	CASSSPWDRANYGYTF
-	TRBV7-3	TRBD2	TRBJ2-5	TGTGCCAGCAGCTTAGGCGGGAGGGCTCAGGAGACCCAGTACTTC	CASSLGGRAQETQYF
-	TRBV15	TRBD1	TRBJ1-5	TGTGCCACCAGCACGGGACAGGGGGCAATCAATCAGCCCCAGCATTTT	CATSTGQGAINQPQHF
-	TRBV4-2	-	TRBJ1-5	TGTGCCAGCAGCCAAGTGGGGCAGTATAGCAATCAGCCCCAGCATTTT	CASSQVGQYSNQPQHF
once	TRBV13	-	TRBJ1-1	TGTGCCAGCAGCCTCACTTCGGAGGGGACTGAAGCTTTCTTT	CASSLTSEGTEAFF
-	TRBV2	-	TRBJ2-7	TGTGCCAGCAGGACGGACATTTCCTACGAGCAGTACTTC	CASRTDISYEQYF
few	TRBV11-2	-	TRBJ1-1	TGTGCCAGCAGCTCCCCCCGTAGAGGCCAGAACACTGAAGCTTTCTTT	CASSSPRRGQNTEAFF
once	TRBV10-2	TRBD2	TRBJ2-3	TGCGCCAGCAGTGAGGGGCTGGGCGGGGGGCCTTGGGCAGATACGCAGTATTTT	CASSEGLGGGPWADTQYF
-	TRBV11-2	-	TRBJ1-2	TGTGCCAGCAGCTGGGGGGGTCGGGACGGCTACACCTTC	CASSWGGRDGYTF
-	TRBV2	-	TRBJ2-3	TGTGCCAGCGGGGTCCGGAGGACAGATACGCAGTATTTT	CASGVRRTDTQYF
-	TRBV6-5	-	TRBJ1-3	TGTGCCAGCAGTTACGGAGGTGGAAACACCATATATTTT	CASSYGGGNTIYF
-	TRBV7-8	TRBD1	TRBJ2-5	TGTGCCAGCAGCCCTACGACAGGGGTAGGGGAGACCCAGTACTTC	CASSPTTGVGETQYF
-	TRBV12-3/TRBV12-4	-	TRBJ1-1	TGTGCCAGCAGTTTGGGTAGGGGGACTGAAGCTTTCTTT	CASSLGRGTEAFF
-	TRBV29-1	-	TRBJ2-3	TGCAGCGCCCGTCTCGATACGCAGTATTTT	CSARLDTQYF
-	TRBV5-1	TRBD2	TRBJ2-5	TGCGCCAGCAGCTTCGGGAGGGCTGCAGGGGAGACCCAGTACTTC	CASSFGRAAGETQYF
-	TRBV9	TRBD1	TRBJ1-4	TGTGCCAGCAGCGTCGGTCCCGGGACAGGGGGATATTTTGAAAAACTGTTTTTT	CASSVGPGTGGYFEKLFF
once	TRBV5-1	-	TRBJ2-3	TGCGCCAGCAGCTTGGGGCCCCGGGGCACAGATACGCAGTATTTT	CASSLGPRGTDTQYF